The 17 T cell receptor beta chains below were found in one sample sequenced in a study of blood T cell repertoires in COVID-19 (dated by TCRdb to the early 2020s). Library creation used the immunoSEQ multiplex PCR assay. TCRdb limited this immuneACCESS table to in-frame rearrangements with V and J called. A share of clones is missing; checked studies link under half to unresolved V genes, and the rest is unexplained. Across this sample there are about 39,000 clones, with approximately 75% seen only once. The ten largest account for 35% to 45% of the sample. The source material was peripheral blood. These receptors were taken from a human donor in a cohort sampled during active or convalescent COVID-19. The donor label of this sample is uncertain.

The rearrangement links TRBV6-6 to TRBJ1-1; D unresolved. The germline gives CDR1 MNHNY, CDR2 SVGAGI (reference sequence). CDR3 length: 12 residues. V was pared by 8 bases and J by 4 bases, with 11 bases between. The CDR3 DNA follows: TGTGCCAGCGCAGGTGTAAGCACTGAAGCTTTCTTT. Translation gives CASAGVSTEAFF.

The CDR3 DNA reads TGTGCCAGCAGCTTTCATTTAGCGGGAGGGGCCGAGCAGTACTTC. It codes for CASSFHLAGGAEQYF. The chain joins TRBV5-5 to TRBJ2-7, with 11 nucleotides matching TRBD2. V lost 2 bases and J lost 6; bases outside the gene matches: 7. CDR1 is SGHKS and CDR2 is YYEKEE in the germline V gene (reference sequence). The CDR3 runs 15 residues.

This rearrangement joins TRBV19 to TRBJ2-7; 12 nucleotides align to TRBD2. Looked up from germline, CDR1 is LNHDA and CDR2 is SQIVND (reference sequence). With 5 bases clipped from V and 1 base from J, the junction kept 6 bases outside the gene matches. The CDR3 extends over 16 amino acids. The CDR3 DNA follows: TGTGCCAGTAGTGGCCGGACTAGCGGGGAATCCTACGAGCAGTACTTC. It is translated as CASSGRTSGESYEQYF.

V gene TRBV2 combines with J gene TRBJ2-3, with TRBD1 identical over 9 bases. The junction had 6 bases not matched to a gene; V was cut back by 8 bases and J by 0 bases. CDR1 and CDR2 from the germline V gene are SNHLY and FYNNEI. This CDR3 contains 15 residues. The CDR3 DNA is TGTGCCAGCCGCACAGGGGGCGTCAGCACAGATACGCAGTATTTT. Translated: CASRTGGVSTDTQYF.

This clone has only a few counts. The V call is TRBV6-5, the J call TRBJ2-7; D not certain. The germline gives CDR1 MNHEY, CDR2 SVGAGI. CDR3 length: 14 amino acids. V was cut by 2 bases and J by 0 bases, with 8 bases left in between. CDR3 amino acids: CASSYGVSSYEQYF. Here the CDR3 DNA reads TGTGCCAGCAGTTACGGAGTAAGCTCCTACGAGCAGTACTTC.

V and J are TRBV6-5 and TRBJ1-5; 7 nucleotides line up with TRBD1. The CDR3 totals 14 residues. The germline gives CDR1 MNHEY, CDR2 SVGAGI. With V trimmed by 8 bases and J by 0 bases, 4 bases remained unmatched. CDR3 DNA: TGTGCCAGCCGGGACAGCCTTAGCAATCAGCCCCAGCATTTT. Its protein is CASRDSLSNQPQHF.

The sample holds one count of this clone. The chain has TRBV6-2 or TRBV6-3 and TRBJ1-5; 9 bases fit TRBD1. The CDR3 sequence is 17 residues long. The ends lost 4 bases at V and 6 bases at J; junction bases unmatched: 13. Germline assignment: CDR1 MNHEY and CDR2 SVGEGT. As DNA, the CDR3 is TGTGCCAGCAGTTCCATAACCCGACAGGGGGTTTTTCAGCCCCAGCATTTT. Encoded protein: CASSSITRQGVFQPQHF.

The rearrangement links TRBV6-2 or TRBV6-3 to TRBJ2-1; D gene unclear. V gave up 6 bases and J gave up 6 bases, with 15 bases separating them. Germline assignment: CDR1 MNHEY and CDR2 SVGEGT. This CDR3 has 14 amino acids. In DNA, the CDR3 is TGTGCCAGCAGCTCCTCCTGGGCGACCAATGAGCAGTTCTTC. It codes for CASSSSWATNEQFF.

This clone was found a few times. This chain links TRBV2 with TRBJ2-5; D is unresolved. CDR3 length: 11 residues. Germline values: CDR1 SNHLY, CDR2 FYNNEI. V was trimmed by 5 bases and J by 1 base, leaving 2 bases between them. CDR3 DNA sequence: TGTGCCAGCAGTCTCCAAGAGACCCAGTACTTC. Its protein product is CASSLQETQYF.

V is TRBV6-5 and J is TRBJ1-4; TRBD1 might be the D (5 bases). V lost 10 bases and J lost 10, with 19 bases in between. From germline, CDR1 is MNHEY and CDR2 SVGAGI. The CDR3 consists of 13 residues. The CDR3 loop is CATSMGREGKLFF. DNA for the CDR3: TGTGCCACGTCGATGGGCAGGGAGGGAAAACTGTTTTTT.

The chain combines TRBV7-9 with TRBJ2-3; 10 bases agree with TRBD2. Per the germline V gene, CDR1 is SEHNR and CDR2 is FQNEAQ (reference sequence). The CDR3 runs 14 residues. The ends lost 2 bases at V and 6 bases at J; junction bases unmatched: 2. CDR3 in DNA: TGTGCCAGCAGCTTACTAGCGGGAGCTGATACGCAGTATTTT. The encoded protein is CASSLLAGADTQYF.

CDR3 sequence reads: CASSHTSGSYNEQFF. The CDR3 DNA sequence: TGTGCCAGCAGTCACACTAGCGGGAGCTACAATGAGCAGTTCTTC. This chain links TRBV6-5 with TRBJ2-1; 11 bases agree with TRBD2. The CDR3 sequence is 15 residues long. Trimming removed 5 bases from V and 3 bases from J; junction bases left unmatched: 3. Germline CDR1 MNHEY, CDR2 SVGAGI.

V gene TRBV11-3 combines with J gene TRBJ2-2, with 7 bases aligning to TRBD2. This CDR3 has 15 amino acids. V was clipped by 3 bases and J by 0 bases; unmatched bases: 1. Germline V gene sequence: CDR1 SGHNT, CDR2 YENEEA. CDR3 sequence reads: CASSLTSSNTGELFF. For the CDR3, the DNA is TGTGCCAGCAGCTTGACTAGCTCGAACACCGGGGAGCTGTTTTTT. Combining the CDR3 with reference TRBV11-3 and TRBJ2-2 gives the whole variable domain EAGVVQSPRYKIIEKKQPVAFWCNPISGHNTLYWYLQNLGQGPELLIRYENEEAVDDSQLPKDRFSAERLKGVDSTLKIQPAELGDSAVYLCASSLTSSNTGELFFGEGSRLTVL.

This CDR3 is CASSLAGEFYEQYF. CDR3 coding DNA: TGTGCCAGCAGCTTAGCCGGGGAGTTCTACGAGCAGTACTTC. The chain carries TRBV11-2 and TRBJ2-7, with D perhaps TRBD2 (5 bases). The CDR3 spans 14 residues. Trimming removed 1 base from V and 3 bases from J, with 10 bases in between. CDR1 SGHAT and CDR2 FQNNGV come from the germline V gene. Variable domain in full (rest from reference TRBV11-2 and TRBJ2-7): EAGVAQSPRYKIIEKRQSVAFWCNPISGHATLYWYQQILGQGPKLLIQFQNNGVVDDSQLPKDRFSAERLKGVDSTLKIQPAKLEDSAVYLCASSLAGEFYEQYFGPGTRLTVT.

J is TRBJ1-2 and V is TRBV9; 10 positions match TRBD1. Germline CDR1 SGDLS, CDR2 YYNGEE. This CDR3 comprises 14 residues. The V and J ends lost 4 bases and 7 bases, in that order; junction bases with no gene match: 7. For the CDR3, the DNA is TGTGCCAGCAGCCCGGGACAGGGGAATGGTGGCTACACCTTC. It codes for CASSPGQGNGGYTF.

The CDR3 spells CASRRQGRANEKLFF. The CDR3, as DNA: TGTGCCAGCAGGAGACAGGGGAGGGCTAATGAAAAACTGTTTTTT. The chain is built from TRBV11-2 and TRBJ1-4; the match to TRBD1 covers 8 bases. V gave up 6 bases and J gave up 3 bases; unmatched junction bases: 6. The CDR3 contains 15 residues. CDR1 is SGHAT and CDR2 is FQNNGV in the germline V gene. Variable domain in full (rest from reference TRBV11-2 and TRBJ1-4): EAGVAQSPRYKIIEKRQSVAFWCNPISGHATLYWYQQILGQGPKLLIQFQNNGVVDDSQLPKDRFSAERLKGVDSTLKIQPAKLEDSAVYLCASRRQGRANEKLFFGSGTQLSVL.

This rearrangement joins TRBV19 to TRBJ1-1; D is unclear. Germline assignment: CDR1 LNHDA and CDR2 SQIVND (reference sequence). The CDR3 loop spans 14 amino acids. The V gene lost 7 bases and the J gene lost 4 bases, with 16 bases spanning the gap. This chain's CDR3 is CASISSGPGTEAFF. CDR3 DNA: TGTGCCAGTATATCTTCCGGCCCGGGCACTGAAGCTTTCTTT.